This T cell receptor (beta chain) comes out of a study of vaccination and CD4 T cells after COVID-19. Notes on this clonotype: Its cognate antigen is unknown.

Sequencing of cultured CD4+ T cell DNA used the Oncomine TCR Beta short-read assay. Genomic DNA was drawn out of CD4+ T cells grown in culture. TCRdb passed the PCR reads through MiXCR, listing each CDR3 protein once. The sample lists more than 15,000 distinct CDR3 sequences, 45% to 65% occurring once. The CDR3 totals 14 residues. V gave up 6 bases and J gave up 3 bases, with 14 bases separating them. The germline gives CDR1 LNHDA, CDR2 SQIVND (reference sequence). Treatment defined: approximately 9-day PBMC culture with coronavirus spike peptide pools or control peptides (ViraFEST assay). March to December 2020 was the span of positive PCR dates, which predated US Alpha, Beta and Delta variants.

The sample in question was cultured CD4+ T cells from blood, obtained after SARS-CoV-2 vaccination. The chain has TRBV19 and TRBJ1-2; D gene ambiguous. The sequence was obtained from a human donor with COVID-19. The CDR3 loop is CASRVGSRDYGYTF. The DNA for the CDR3 is TGTGCCAGTAGGGTAGGATCTCGGGACTATGGCTACACCTTC.